This TCR beta chain was identified during a study of T-cell memory formation after mild COVID-19. Study information: There were largely donor-specific TCR clusters. Overall study findings and caveats: Clones contracting across day 15 to 85 had a balanced CD4/CD8 profile; later expanding clones leaned CD4+. Certain responding clones were present in pre-infection memory, suggesting participation of cross-reactive memory. CM and EM subsets held most contracting CD4+ clones; EMRA held CD8+ ones.

TCRdb independently ran MiXCR on the 5' RACE reads; one entry per CDR3 protein. The table lists a few hundred thousand distinct CDR3 sequences, 16% of them singletons. This CDR3 has 17 residues. This clonotype turned up a few times. Its antigen remains unknown. This chain links TRBV21-1 with TRBJ2-3; the D segment call TRBD1 is taken from the table without a DNA check. TRBV21-1 is marked as a pseudogene. Sequenced: PBMCs or a T cell subset sorted from them (not recorded which). This clonotype originated in a man between 18 and 29 years old who had mild COVID-19 (a few samples of this study predate the infection). Cell type and time point are not known. CDR3 nucleotide sequence: TGTGCCAGCAGCAAAGAAATTCTCCAGGGGAGAAGAGATACGCAGTATTTT. It codes for CASSKEILQGRRDTQYF.